Below are 32 T cell receptor beta chains sequenced from a single sample in a study of T cells after yellow fever vaccination. MiXCR, run by TCRdb on the 5' RACE reads, gives a single entry per CDR3 protein. The repertoire includes roughly 150,000 distinct CDR3 sequences, 7.7% of them detected once, and about 0.73% sits in the top ten. Here the sequenced sample was CD4+ T cells sorted from PBMCs, taken 5 days after the yellow fever booster vaccination. The receptor source for this set is a man aged 25-40 years who received the YFV17D yellow fever vaccine.

Worth noting for this clonotype: A single base separates this from a much larger clone, so it may be a read error. J is TRBJ2-7 and V is TRBV7-9, with TRBD2 as a possible D gene (5 bases). This CDR3 has 14 amino acids. Germline CDR1 SEHNR, CDR2 FQNEAQ (reference sequence). V was pared by 5 bases and J by 2 bases, with 13 bases between. In DNA, the CDR3 is TGTGCCAGCAGCAGGCGGAACGGGACCTACGAGCAGTACTTC. The encoded protein is CASSRRNGTYEQYF.

This clonotype was detected ten times or more. The chain combines TRBV28 with TRBJ2-7, with 8 nucleotides matching TRBD2. Losses at the gene ends were 5 bases for V and 2 bases for J; bases not matched to a gene: 8. Germline V CDR1 and CDR2: MDHEN, SYDVKM. This CDR3 is 15 amino acids long. This CDR3 reads CASSGIAGGTYEQYF. CDR3 DNA sequence: TGTGCCAGCAGTGGGATTGCGGGAGGTACCTACGAGCAGTACTTC.

This clonotype has at least ten counts. The V call is TRBV4-3, the J call TRBJ2-2; 7 bases are shared with TRBD1. Losses at the gene ends were 5 bases for V and 3 bases for J; bases not matched to a gene: 12. Germline lookup yields CDR1 LGHNA and CDR2 YSLEER. This CDR3 has 17 residues. This CDR3 is CASSKRQGGWDTGELFF. CDR3 nucleotide sequence: TGCGCCAGCAGCAAAAGACAGGGTGGTTGGGACACCGGGGAGCTGTTTTTT.

This clonotype was recorded a few times. The gene calls are TRBV4-1 and TRBJ2-1, with 7 bases identical to TRBD2. J gave up 4 bases and V 0 bases, and 9 bases lay outside the gene matches. CDR1 and CDR2 from the germline V gene are MGHRA and YSYEKL. This CDR3 has 17 residues. The CDR3 protein is CASSQDLEREGYNEQFF. For the CDR3, the DNA is TGCGCCAGCAGCCAAGACCTAGAGCGGGAAGGGTACAATGAGCAGTTCTTC.

This clonotype has a handful of counts. The chain employs TRBV24-1 and TRBJ2-1; 11 bases are shared with TRBD2. The CDR3 is made up of 17 amino acids. Germline V gives CDR1 KGHDR, CDR2 SFDVKD. Unmatched junction bases numbered 3, after V lost 3 bases and J lost 0 bases. This CDR3 reads CATSDTGLAGSYNEQFF. The CDR3 DNA is TGTGCCACCAGTGATACCGGACTAGCGGGCTCCTACAATGAGCAGTTCTTC.

Ten or more counts support this clonotype. V usage is TRBV11-2 and J usage is TRBJ2-1; no clear D. This CDR3 contains 16 residues. The V and J ends lost 1 base and 4 bases respectively, with 14 bases between them. Germline-derived CDR1 and CDR2 are SGHAT and FQNNGV. For the CDR3, the DNA is TGTGCCAGCAGCTTAGGGCTCCGACTTAATTACAATGAGCAGTTCTTC. This translates into CASSLGLRLNYNEQFF. The whole variable domain, remainder taken from reference TRBV11-2 and TRBJ2-1, is EAGVAQSPRYKIIEKRQSVAFWCNPISGHATLYWYQQILGQGPKLLIQFQNNGVVDDSQLPKDRFSAERLKGVDSTLKIQPAKLEDSAVYLCASSLGLRLNYNEQFFGPGTRLTVL.

The chain recombines TRBV20-1 with TRBJ2-3; 7 nucleotides align to TRBD2. CDR1 is DFQATT, CDR2 SNEGSKA, per germline (reference sequence). With 6 bases clipped from V and 0 bases from J, the junction kept 6 bases outside the gene matches. The CDR3 extends over 14 amino acids. CDR3 in DNA: TGCAGTGCGCCCCCTAGCGGAAGCACAGATACGCAGTATTTT. Translated, it gives CSAPPSGSTDTQYF.

This clonotype was counted many times. The chain employs TRBV29-1 and TRBJ1-1; D is undetermined. CDR3 length equals 12 residues. CDR1 is SQVTM and CDR2 is ANQGSEA in the germline V gene. Trimming removed 2 bases at V and 10 bases at J, with 14 bases between. Written as DNA, the CDR3 is TGCAGCGTTGAAATGCCCTCCTTTGGAGCTTTCTTT. This gives the protein CSVEMPSFGAFF.

This clonotype has a count of ten or more. The chain combines TRBV29-1 with TRBJ2-1; D may be TRBD2 (6 bases). V lost 6 bases, J lost 4 bases, and 7 bases lay in between. This CDR3 comprises 11 residues. Germline CDR1 is SQVTM and CDR2 is ANQGSEA. CDR3 amino acids: CSVGLYNEQFF. The CDR3 nucleotides read TGCAGCGTGGGACTTTACAATGAGCAGTTCTTC.

Turning to this clonotype: This may come from a read error, since a much larger clone is one base off. V is TRBV29-1 and J is TRBJ2-1; the match to TRBD2 covers 9 bases. The CDR3 is 15 amino acids. Germline V gene sequence: CDR1 SQVTM, CDR2 ANQGSEA. The CDR3, as DNA: TGCCGCGGCAGGACTGGCAGCGGGGGGCAGATTGAGCAGTTCTTC. This gives the protein CRGRTGSGGQIEQFF.

This clonotype was recorded at least ten times. This chain links TRBV5-6 with TRBJ2-1; D unresolved. The V end lost 0 bases, the J end lost 9 bases, and 7 bases lay between the germline ends. Germline CDR1 SGHDT, CDR2 YYEEEE. The CDR3 runs to 12 residues. The CDR3 coding sequence is TGTGCCAGCAGCTTGGCCTCGGGTGAGCAGTTCTTC. The encoded protein is CASSLASGEQFF.

For this clonotype: A much larger clonotype is one base distant, so this may be a read error. The V and J genes are TRBV4-3 and TRBJ2-7; D ambiguous. V lost 0 bases, J lost 9 bases, and 12 bases lay in between. Germline CDR1 LGHNA, CDR2 YSLEER. The CDR3 has 13 amino acids. The CDR3 coding sequence is TGCGCCAGCAGCCAAGATGAACGCGACCGGCAGTACTTC. Its protein product is CASSQDERDRQYF.

On this clonotype itself: Just one base apart from a much larger clone, this may be a read error. This chain connects TRBV12-3 or TRBV12-4 to TRBJ2-2, with D possibly matching TRBD2 (5 bases). This CDR3 has 15 residues. Here the CDR3 DNA reads TGTGCCAGCAGTTCCCAAGCGCTAGCATCTGGGGTGCTGTTTTTT. Residues: CASSSQALASGVLFF.

This clonotype appeared many times. This sequence joins TRBV10-3 and TRBJ2-7; either TRBD1 or TRBD2 may supply D (5 bases each). Trimming took 6 bases from V and 4 from J, leaving 10 bases between them. CDR3 size: 12 residues. Germline assignment: CDR1 ENHRY and CDR2 SYGVKD. The CDR3 region has the DNA TGTGCCATCAGAGGGGACGGATACGAGCAGTACTTC. Its translation is CAIRGDGYEQYF.

A note on this clonotype: Relative to the germline gene, one junction end is altered; a read error may explain this. The chain joins TRBV12-3 or TRBV12-4 to TRBJ2-2, with 9 bases that match TRBD2. There are 18 residues in the CDR3. In DNA form, the CDR3 reads TGTGCCTGCAGTTTAGATTCCGGCGGGAGGGAGAATACCGGGGAGCTGTTTTTT. Encoded protein: CACSLDSGGRENTGELFF.

This clonotype was observed many times. The chain's CDR3 is CASSLARRDEQYF. As DNA, the CDR3 is TGTGCCAGCAGCTTGGCCAGGCGGGACGAGCAGTACTTC. The chain links TRBV5-6 to TRBJ2-7; D is perhaps TRBD2 (5 bases). V lost 0 bases, J lost 5 bases, and 9 bases lay in between. The CDR3 sequence is 13 residues long. Germline V gives CDR1 SGHDT, CDR2 YYEEEE.

In its sample, this clonotype was seen many times. The DNA of the CDR3 is TGCAGCGTTGTGGTTACAGATACGCAGTATTTT. Its protein is CSVVVTDTQYF. This sequence joins TRBV29-1 and TRBJ2-3; D remains ambiguous. The CDR3 has 11 residues. Germline V gene lookup returns CDR1 SQVTM and CDR2 ANQGSEA. V was shortened by 4 bases and J by 3 bases, with 5 bases between the two germline ends.

This clonotype occurred a few times. V gene TRBV19 combines with J gene TRBJ2-6; 8 bases agree with TRBD1. The CDR3 is 16 amino acids. Germline CDR1 LNHDA, CDR2 SQIVND (reference sequence). J lost 4 bases, V lost 5 bases, and 7 bases had no gene match. The CDR3 here is CASSLTGAMGANVLTF. For the CDR3, the DNA is TGTGCCAGTAGTTTGACAGGGGCGATGGGGGCCAACGTCCTGACTTTC.

The chain combines TRBV5-1 with TRBJ2-7, with TRBD2 identical over 7 bases. The CDR3 is made up of 15 amino acids. The V gene end was trimmed by 2 bases and the J gene end by 1 base; junction bases not matched to a gene: 6. Germline CDR1 is SGHRS and CDR2 is YFSETQ. The CDR3 DNA reads TGCGCCAGCAGCTTCGGCGGGAGTGGTTCCTACGAGCAGTACTTC. This translates into CASSFGGSGSYEQYF.

This clonotype appeared many times. The chain links TRBV7-2 to TRBJ2-2; 8 bases are shared with TRBD2. V shed 4 bases and J 2 bases; nucleotides not matched to a gene: 6. The CDR3 totals 16 residues. The germline V gene has CDR1 SGHTA and CDR2 FQGNSA. The CDR3, as DNA: TGTGCCAGCAGCTACCGACTAGCGAGAAACACCGGGGAGCTGTTTTTT. This sequence encodes CASSYRLARNTGELFF.

Of note for this clonotype: At one end, the junction sequence differs from germline, possibly due to a read error. The rearrangement joins TRBV20-1 to TRBJ2-2; D might be TRBD2 (5 bases). Germline values: CDR1 DFQATT, CDR2 SNEGSKA (reference sequence). The CDR3 covers 16 residues. The CDR3 spells CCAREASGRGTGELFF. As DNA, the CDR3 is TGCTGTGCTAGAGAGGCAAGCGGCCGAGGCACCGGGGAGCTGTTTTTT.

This clonotype has a count of ten or more. This chain links TRBV7-2 with TRBJ2-1, with 12 bases lining up with TRBD2. This CDR3 has 14 residues. J lost 8 bases, V lost 6 bases, and 5 bases had no gene match. Per germline, CDR1 SGHTA and CDR2 FQGNSA. The CDR3 region has the DNA TGTGCCAGCAGGACTAGCGGGGGACCCCATGAGCAGTTCTTC. It specifies CASRTSGGPHEQFF. Variable domain in full (rest from reference TRBV7-2 and TRBJ2-1): GAGVSQSPSNKVTEKGKDVELRCDPISGHTALYWYRQSLGQGLEFLIYFQGNSAPDKSGLPSDRFSAERTGGSVSTLTIQRTQQEDSAVYLCASRTSGGPHEQFFGPGTRLTVL.

This clonotype was observed at least ten times. The chain uses TRBV10-1 and TRBJ2-3; 8 bases map to TRBD2. This CDR3 contains 16 residues. From germline, CDR1 is WNHNN and CDR2 SYGVQD (reference sequence). The V gene end was trimmed by 5 bases and the J gene end by 1 base; junction bases not matched to a gene: 8. CDR3 in amino acids: CASSRSTSGRTDTQYF. CDR3 coding DNA: TGCGCCAGCAGTAGGTCCACTAGCGGACGCACAGATACGCAGTATTTT.

This clonotype was seen at least ten times. This sequence joins TRBV5-1 and TRBJ1-5; D is ambiguous. Germline CDR1 SGHRS, CDR2 YFSETQ. V gave up 1 base and J gave up 6 bases, with 8 bases separating them. The CDR3 has 13 amino acids. Written as DNA, the CDR3 is TGCGCCAGCAGCTTGATGACGGGTCAGCCCCAGCATTTT. Translating it yields CASSLMTGQPQHF.

This clonotype was detected ten times or more. V gene TRBV6-1 combines with J gene TRBJ2-7, with 16 bases aligning to TRBD2. Germline V lookup: CDR1 MNHNS, CDR2 SASEGT. CDR3 length: 17 amino acids. With V trimmed by 3 bases and J by 5 bases, 7 bases remained unmatched. For the CDR3, the DNA is TGTGCCAGCAGTGAGGGACTAGCGGGAGGGCCTTTCAACGAGCAGTACTTC. As protein: CASSEGLAGGPFNEQYF.

This clonotype was counted at least ten times. The chain joins TRBV20-1 to TRBJ2-3; TRBD2 matches at 7 bases. V lost 7 bases to trimming and J lost 3 bases; unmatched junction nucleotides: 4. The CDR3 runs 12 residues. CDR1 is DFQATT and CDR2 is SNEGSKA in the germline V gene (reference sequence). The CDR3 region is CSVLGGTDTQYF. CDR3 nucleotides: TGCAGTGTGTTGGGAGGGACAGATACGCAGTATTTT.

Many counts were recorded for this clonotype. The chain combines TRBV6-5 with TRBJ2-3; 8 bases map to TRBD1. This CDR3 has 13 amino acids. V lost 2 bases to trimming and J lost 8 bases; unmatched junction nucleotides: 3. The germline gives CDR1 MNHEY, CDR2 SVGAGI. Here the CDR3 DNA reads TGTGCCAGCAGTTACCAGACAGGGGCTACGCAGTATTTT. Its translation: CASSYQTGATQYF.

This clonotype was seen repeatedly, ten times or more. The rearrangement uses TRBV10-2 and TRBJ1-5; D remains unclear. Between the trimmed V and J ends, which lost 0 bases and 5 bases, there was a span of 8 bases. This CDR3 region has 14 residues. CDR1 is WSHSY and CDR2 is SAAADI in the germline V gene. The CDR3 nucleotides read TGCGCCAGCAGTGAGTCGCATTGGGATCAGCCCCAGCATTTT. It codes for CASSESHWDQPQHF.

There are a few counts of this clonotype. The rearrangement links TRBV11-2 to TRBJ2-1, with 11 bases lining up with TRBD2. Germline lookup yields CDR1 SGHAT and CDR2 FQNNGV. V gave up 6 bases and J gave up 4 bases; unmatched junction bases: 8. This CDR3 is 16 amino acids long. The CDR3 sequence: CASSRVTSGTYNEQFF. CDR3 sequence (DNA): TGTGCCAGCAGTCGGGTGACTAGCGGGACTTACAATGAGCAGTTCTTC. Together with reference TRBV11-2 and TRBJ2-1, the CDR3 gives the full variable domain: EAGVAQSPRYKIIEKRQSVAFWCNPISGHATLYWYQQILGQGPKLLIQFQNNGVVDDSQLPKDRFSAERLKGVDSTLKIQPAKLEDSAVYLCASSRVTSGTYNEQFFGPGTRLTVL.

About this clonotype itself: A much larger clone lies a single base off, so this may be a read error. The chain combines TRBV29-1 with TRBJ2-5; perhaps TRBD1 as D (5 bases). The V end lost 4 bases, the J end lost 8 bases, and 17 bases lay between the germline ends. The length of the CDR3 is 13 residues. The germline V gene has CDR1 SQVTM and CDR2 ANQGSEA. CDR3 region: CSVVPGFTDTQYF. The CDR3 nucleotides are TGCAGCGTTGTCCCAGGGTTTACAGATACCCAGTACTTC.

This clonotype showed up many times. The rearrangement links TRBV27 to TRBJ2-3; no clear D. With 5 bases removed from V and 10 bases from J, the gap between germline ends came to 13 bases. The CDR3 totals 12 residues. The germline CDR1 and CDR2 sequences are MNHEY and SMNVEV (reference sequence). This CDR3 reads CASSLKGNPQYF. The CDR3 bases are TGTGCCAGCAGTCTAAAAGGGAACCCGCAGTATTTT.

This clonotype has ten or more counts. The V gene is TRBV12-3 or TRBV12-4, the J gene TRBJ2-7, with TRBD1 matching 7 bases. This CDR3 spans 15 amino acids. Trimming took 7 bases from V and 0 from J; bases not matched to a gene: 9. The CDR3 loop is CASNRGQAISYEQYF. In DNA form, the CDR3 reads TGTGCCAGCAACCGCGGACAGGCCATCTCCTACGAGCAGTACTTC.